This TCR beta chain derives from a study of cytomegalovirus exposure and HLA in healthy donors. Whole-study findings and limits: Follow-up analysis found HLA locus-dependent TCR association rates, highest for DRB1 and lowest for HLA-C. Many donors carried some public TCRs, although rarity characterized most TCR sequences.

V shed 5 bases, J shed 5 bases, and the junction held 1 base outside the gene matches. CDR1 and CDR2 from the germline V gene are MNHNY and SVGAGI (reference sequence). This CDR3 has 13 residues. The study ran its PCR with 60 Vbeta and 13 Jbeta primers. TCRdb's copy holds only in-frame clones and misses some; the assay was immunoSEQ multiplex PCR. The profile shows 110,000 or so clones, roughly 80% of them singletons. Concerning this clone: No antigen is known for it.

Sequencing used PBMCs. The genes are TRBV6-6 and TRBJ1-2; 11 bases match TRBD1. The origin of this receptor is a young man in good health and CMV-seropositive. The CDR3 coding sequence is TGTGCCAGCAGTCGGGACAGGGGGTATGGCTACACCTTC. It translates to CASSRDRGYGYTF.